The sample holds one count of the clone carrying this T cell receptor beta chain. The sample comes from a study of T-cell reconstitution after alpha-beta-depleted transplantation in children. A TCRbeta library incorporating unique molecular identifiers was prepared. One entry per CDR3 protein, called by TCRdb with MiXCR from the PCR reads. The profile shows a few hundred thousand distinct CDR3 sequences, about 25% of them singletons. This sample comprised PBMCs, obtained before TCRalphabeta/CD19-depleted stem cell transplant. The sequence was obtained from a girl aged 2-10 years with Fanconi anemia, due to receive a stem cell transplant.

CDR3 nucleotide sequence: TGCGCCAGCAGCTCACTCGGAGGGGCCGCTAACTATGGCTACACCTTC. This gives the protein CASSSLGGAANYGYTF. The chain links TRBV5-1 to TRBJ1-2; TRBD1 might be the D (5 bases). CDR3 length: 16 amino acids. Germline V CDR1 and CDR2: SGHRS, YFSETQ. Trimming left V 3 bases short and J 0 bases short, with 15 bases between.